Below, 2 T cell receptor beta chains from the same sample are listed, as sequenced in a study of blood T cell repertoires in COVID-19. Assay: immunoSEQ multiplex PCR; the TCRdb copy retains only in-frame clones and omits some. The repertoire consists of roughly 400,000 clones, with less than 95% occurring once and the leading ten covering about 0.6%. Source material: PBMCs or T cells enriched from blood (not recorded which). The receptors here all came from a man aged 18 to 30 who had recovered from COVID-19.

This clone was seen once. The V and J genes are TRBV10-3 and TRBJ2-7, with 9 bases matching TRBD1. V gave up 7 bases and J gave up 4 bases; unmatched junction bases: 8. Germline CDR1 is ENHRY and CDR2 is SYGVKD. CDR3 length equals 14 residues. CDR3 loop: CAITPGQGPYEQYF. In DNA form, the CDR3 reads TGTGCCATCACCCCGGGACAGGGTCCATACGAGCAGTACTTC.

The V and J genes are TRBV27 and TRBJ1-1; D gene ambiguous. Germline loops: CDR1 MNHEY, CDR2 SMNVEV (reference sequence). Trimming left V 0 bases short and J 0 bases short, with 11 bases between. This CDR3 comprises 16 residues. The CDR3 loop reads CASSLSRRAMNTEAFF. In nucleotides, the CDR3 is TGTGCCAGCAGTTTATCCCGGCGGGCAATGAACACTGAAGCTTTCTTT.